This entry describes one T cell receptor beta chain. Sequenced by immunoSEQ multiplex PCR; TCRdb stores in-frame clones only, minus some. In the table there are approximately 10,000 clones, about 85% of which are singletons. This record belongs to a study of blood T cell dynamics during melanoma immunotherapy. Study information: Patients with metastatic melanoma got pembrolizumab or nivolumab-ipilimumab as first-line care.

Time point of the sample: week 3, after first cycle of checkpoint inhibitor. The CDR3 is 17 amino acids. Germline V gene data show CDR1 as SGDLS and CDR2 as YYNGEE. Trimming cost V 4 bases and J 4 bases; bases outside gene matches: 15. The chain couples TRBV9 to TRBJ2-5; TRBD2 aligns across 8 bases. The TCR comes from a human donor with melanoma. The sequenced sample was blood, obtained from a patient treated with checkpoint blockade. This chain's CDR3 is CASSPPPTSAGGETQYF. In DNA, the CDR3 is TGTGCCAGCAGCCCTCCTCCGACTAGCGCGGGCGGAGAGACCCAGTACTTC.